The sequence of this T cell receptor (beta chain) was determined in a study of shared clonotypes between healthy human individuals. Germline V gene data show CDR1 as MNHNY and CDR2 as SVGAGI (reference sequence). CDR3 length: 12 residues. V lost 6 bases, J lost 6 bases, and 12 bases lay in between. Sequenced by immunoSEQ multiplex PCR; TCRdb stores in-frame clones only, minus some. The data hold some 580,000 clones, with 95% to 98% observed a single time. Naive CD8 cells, CD45RO-negative and positively selected for CCR7, excluded terminally differentiated effector memory CD45RA+ cells. Free of recent acute infections or vaccinations, the donors were healthy HIV-negative adults.

Sequences were obtained from naive CD8+ T cells sorted from blood. The sequence came from a man between 25 and 39 years old in good health. V usage is TRBV6-6 and J usage is TRBJ2-7; weak D call: TRBD2 (6 bases). CDR3 bases: TGTGCCAGCAGCAGAGGACTATCCGAGCAGTACTTC. Translating gives CASSRGLSEQYF.